This TCR beta chain originates from a study of blood T cell repertoires in COVID-19 (TCRdb year 2020). Study-wide context: Collaborator samples came from the United States, Italy and Spain and covered acute and convalescent phases of COVID-19. The material from the prospective study consisted of cDNA or gDNA derived from T cells, B-cell-depleted T cells, or PBMCs. The dataset comprised deeply sampled blood TCRbeta repertoires from subjects exposed to, actively infected with, or recovered from COVID-19. A freely available public database, intended as a resource for researchers studying the immune response to SARS-CoV-2, is where the repertoires were released. Samples were obtained from the ongoing ImmuneRACE study (first 160 participants) and from 1,254 subjects provided by 6 global collaborators. The sample metadata nearly always contained a de-identified subject ID, COVID-19 status, age in years and sex. Where available, HLA class I and class II types were obtained from metadata supplied by the sample provider rather than from assay-based typing. The paper's findings and limits, for the study overall: The amount of clinical and demographic metadata varied by source and participant and was provided uncurated.

On this clone: No cognate antigen has been identified for it. Base-call qualities are not available, and no considerably larger clone is one nucleotide away.

TCRbeta CDR3 regions were amplified from genomic DNA using the immunoSEQ Assay, a bias-controlled multiplex PCR. The paper's data handling went like this. Within the assay, amplification of reference gene primers was used to estimate how many nucleated cells each sample contained. To quantify the absolute abundance of each unique TCRbeta CDR3 rearrangement, sequence reads were collapsed and filtered. For each sample, productive Simpson clonality was calculated as the square root of Simpson's diversity index across productive rearrangements. TCRdb stores this immuneACCESS table with in-frame sequences only. Part of the clones is absent; in the studies checked, under half of the shortfall reflects unresolved V genes, and no reason is known for the rest. V, J and clone size derive from that table, while D and trimming were established from the DNA sequence. The sample table records 90,000 to 140,000 clones; around 81% of these occur just once. Clones ranked in the top ten supply less than 45% of the sample.

Collaborating institutions collected whole blood in K2EDTA tubes following their own protocols. Collaborator samples were shipped for TCRbeta analysis as frozen whole blood, isolated PBMCs, or DNA extracted from either sample type. From its cysteine to its phenylalanine, the CDR3 spans 14 amino acids. The retained sequence is limited to the CDR3, 42 bases, with the frame set at the first base. Trimming takes 5 bases from V and 5 bases from J, and the germline ends sit 13 bases apart. The germline V gene encodes CDR1 LGHNA and CDR2 YNFKEQ. Specimen: peripheral blood. In this chain, TRBV4-2 is recombined with TRBJ2-1; the D gene is perhaps TRBD1, from 6 matching bases. The receptor was isolated from a man aged 80 or over with acute or convalescent COVID-19. At the DNA level, the sequence is TGTGCCAGCAGCACTACGGACAGAAACAATGAGCAGTTCTTC. Translated, this is CASSTTDRNNEQFF.